This T cell receptor (beta chain) comes out of a study of CXCR3-negative and CXCR3-positive naive CD8 T cells. Sorts performed in triplicate captured 300,000 cells each from every CD8+ T cell subset. UMI-labeled 5' RACE yielded the TRB cDNA libraries. TCRdb re-called the 5' RACE reads and catalogs CDR3 proteins one per entry, DNA excluded. The listing records 45,000 to 55,000 distinct CDR3 sequences. Germline V gives CDR1 DFQATT, CDR2 SNEGSKA (reference sequence). The CDR3 runs to 15 residues. The TCR was taken from a human donor in good health. Some clones in this sample may be carry-over from other donors' samples. Sequencing was done on a sample of memory CD8+ T cells from blood. This chain links TRBV20-1 with TRBJ1-5; with no DNA, the TCRdb D assignment of TRBD1 cannot be verified. CDR3 in amino acids: CSARDWGGAGQPQHF.